This TCR beta chain was retrieved from a study of low-dose radiotherapy and immunotherapy resistance in tumors. Alpha- and beta-chain coverage of first-strand cDNA came from TRAV- and TRBV-specific primers. TCRs were amplified for about 18 PCR cycles with a constant-region primer and V-primer adapter. TCRdb reanalysed the reads using MiXCR and keeps one entry per CDR3 protein. Here the sample spans more than 15,000 distinct CDR3 sequences, approximately 63% being singletons. This clonotype showed up just a few times. Germline lookup yields CDR1 MDHEN and CDR2 SYDVKM. Trimming stripped 8 bases from V and 2 bases from J, with 9 bases between. The CDR3 is 12 residues long.

The V call is TRBV28, the J call TRBJ2-5, with D maybe TRBD2 (5 bases). The receptor was isolated from a human donor with advanced metastatic prostate, ovarian, gallbladder or colorectal cancer (not recorded which). This table probably holds off-target reads from a library built for another chain. The CDR3 DNA sequence: TGTGCCAGCTCTAGCCCGCAAGAGACCCAGTACTTC. As protein: CASSSPQETQYF.